This T cell receptor (beta chain) was sequenced in a study of beta chain features in type 1 diabetes. Findings of the study overall: Although PCR might favor shorter templates, it would do so equally in patients and controls. People with Type 1 diabetes carried modestly yet significantly shorter TCRB CDR3s in all four CD4+ subsets.

Germline loops: CDR1 SGHRS, CDR2 YFSETQ. The CDR3 spans 14 residues. J was trimmed by 5 bases and V by 5 bases; bases with no gene match: 8. This clone was picked up a small number of times. What it binds is not known. Isolated RNA was reverse transcribed in full, so expressed TCRB transcripts were sequenced. The assay was immunoSEQ multiplex PCR, and TCRdb's table has in-frame clones only and misses some. The data contain about 650,000 clones, around 11% of them singletons. This chain links TRBV5-1 with TRBJ1-2; 8 bases align to TRBD1. The TCR originated in a man younger than 45 with type 1 diabetes. The sample taken for sequencing was naive CD4+ T cells from blood. The CDR3: CASSSDREGYGYTF. CDR3 DNA sequence: TGCGCCAGCAGTTCGGACAGGGAAGGATATGGCTACACCTTC. Full variable domain (remainder filled in from reference TRBV5-1 and TRBJ1-2): KAGVTQTPRYLIKTRGQQVTLSCSPISGHRSVSWYQQTPGQGLQFLFEYFSETQRNKGNFPGRFSGRQFSNSRSEMNVSTLELGDSALYLCASSSDREGYGYTFGSGTRLTVV.